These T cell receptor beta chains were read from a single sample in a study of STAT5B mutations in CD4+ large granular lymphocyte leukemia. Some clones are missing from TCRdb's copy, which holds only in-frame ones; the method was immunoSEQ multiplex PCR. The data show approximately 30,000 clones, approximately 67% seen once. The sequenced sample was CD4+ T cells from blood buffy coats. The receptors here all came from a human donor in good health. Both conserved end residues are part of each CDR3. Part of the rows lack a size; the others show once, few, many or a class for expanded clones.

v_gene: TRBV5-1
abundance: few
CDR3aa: CASSARVDSGNTIYF

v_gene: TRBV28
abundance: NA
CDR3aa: CASSSYRMRETQYF

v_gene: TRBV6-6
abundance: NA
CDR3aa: CASTSSGAAPNYGYTF

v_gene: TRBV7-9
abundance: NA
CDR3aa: CASSLSGQVQETQYF

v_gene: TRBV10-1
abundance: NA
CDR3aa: CASSETVGGSPGDTQYF

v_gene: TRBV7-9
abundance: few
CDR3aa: CASSFSDQGTEAFF

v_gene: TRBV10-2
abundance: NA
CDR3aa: CAGGRGQGYEQYF

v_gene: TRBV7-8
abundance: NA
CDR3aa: CASSLAAGGTGELFF

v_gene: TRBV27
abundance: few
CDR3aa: CASSLANYNSPLHF

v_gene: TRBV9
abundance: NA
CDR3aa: CASSVAGGGSYEQYF

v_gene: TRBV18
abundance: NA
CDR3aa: CASSIDRTYEQYF

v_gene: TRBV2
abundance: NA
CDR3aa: CASSGQGIRGYTF

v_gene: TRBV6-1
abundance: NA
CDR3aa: CASSIQDREASEQYF

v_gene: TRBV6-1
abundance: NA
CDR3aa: CASRETGGEHF

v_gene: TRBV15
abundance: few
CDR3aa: CATRPSADTIYGYTF

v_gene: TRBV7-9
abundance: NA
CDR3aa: CASSTGGAGQPQHF

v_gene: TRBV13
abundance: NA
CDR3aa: CASSATGGRTEAFF

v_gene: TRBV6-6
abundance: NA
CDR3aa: CATFWTTTGELFF

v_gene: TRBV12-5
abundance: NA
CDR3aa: CASGRDRNYEQYF

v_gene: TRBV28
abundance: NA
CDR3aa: CASSPPGQGAAKNIQYF

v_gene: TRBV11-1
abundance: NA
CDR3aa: CASSLVRGTNTEAFF

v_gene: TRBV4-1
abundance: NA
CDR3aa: CASAHRGASRSGNTIYF

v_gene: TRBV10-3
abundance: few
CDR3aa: CAIQGATYEQYF

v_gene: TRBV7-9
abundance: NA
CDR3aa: CASSLAYSREQFF

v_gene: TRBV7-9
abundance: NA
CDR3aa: CASEGRAYNEQFF

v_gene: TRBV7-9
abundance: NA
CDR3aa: CASSERTGGHGYTF

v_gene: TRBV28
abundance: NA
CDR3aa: CASSSPAQTSF

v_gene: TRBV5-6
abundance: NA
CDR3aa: CASSFPWGGADTQYF

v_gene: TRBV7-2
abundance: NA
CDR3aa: CASSLPGTYGYTF

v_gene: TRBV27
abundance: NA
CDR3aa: CASSKRIPNYGYTF

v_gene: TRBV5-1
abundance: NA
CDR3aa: CASSNSGGPTDTQYF

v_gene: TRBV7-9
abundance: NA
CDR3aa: CASSLGSWNSNYGYTF

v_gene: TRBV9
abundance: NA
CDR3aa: CASSPGDRVFEKLFF

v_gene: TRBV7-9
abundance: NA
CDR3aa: CASSLTPSGGQTQYF

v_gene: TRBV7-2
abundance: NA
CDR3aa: CASSLIGGHGVEQFF

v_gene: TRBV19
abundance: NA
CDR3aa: CASSRDSASTDTQYF

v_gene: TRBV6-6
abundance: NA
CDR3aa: CASTKGVGGAYGYTF

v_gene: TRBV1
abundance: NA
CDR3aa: CTSSQDQLVGAIQETQYF

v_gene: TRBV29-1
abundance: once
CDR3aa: CSVDGQGKDTQYF

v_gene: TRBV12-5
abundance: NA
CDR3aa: CASGLAYFAGGSYEQYF

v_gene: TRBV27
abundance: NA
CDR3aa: CASSLIGTGAYEQYF

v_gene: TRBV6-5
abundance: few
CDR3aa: CASSYSDRNEKLFF

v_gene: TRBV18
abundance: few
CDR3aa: CASSPGQGSYGYTF

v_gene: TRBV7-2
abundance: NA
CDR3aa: CASSLETGPHEQYF

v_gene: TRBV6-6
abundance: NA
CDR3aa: CASSYRQNYTF

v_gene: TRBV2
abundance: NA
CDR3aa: CASGYSGANVLTF

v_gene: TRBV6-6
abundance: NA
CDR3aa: CASNRGQDRYGYTF